A single T cell receptor (beta chain) is shown here with its context. Antigen unknown. Documented time point: newly diagnosed GD, antithyroid drugs for less than 3 months. Extracted RNA from PBMCs served as the source of the TCR library. The sample originates from a study of regulatory T cells in long-lasting Graves disease. Study-level points and caveats: Gene preferences differed: TRBV28, TRBJ1-2, TRBJ2-5 in persistent cases. The study found persistent patients shared more public clonotypes (roughly 2,500) than new patients (around 870).

iRepertoire HTBI primers and Arm-PCR of CDR3 regions built TCR beta libraries. TCRdb reanalysed the multiplex PCR reads using MiXCR and keeps one entry per CDR3 protein. The table has some 600,000 distinct CDR3 sequences, roughly a sixth seen once. Germline loops: CDR1 MNHEY, CDR2 SVGEGT. Trimming removed 0 bases from V and 7 bases from J, with 13 bases in between. The CDR3 spans 15 residues. These sequences were also reported in another study, on T cells in Graves' hyperthyroidism and ophthalmopathy.

This sample comprised peripheral blood mononuclear cells (PBMCs), obtained at new diagnosis, from a patient treated with antithyroid drugs. This TCR came from a man aged 18-30 years with Graves disease. The V gene is TRBV6-2 or TRBV6-3, the J gene TRBJ1-5, with a tentative D call TRBD1 (5 bases). The CDR3: CASSYSMQGGQPQHF. The DNA of the CDR3 is TGTGCCAGCAGTTACTCGATGCAGGGTGGCCAGCCCCAGCATTTT.